Listed here is a single TCR beta chain. These data belong to a study of T cell changes during pregnancy in multiple sclerosis. Some clones are missing from TCRdb's copy, which holds only in-frame ones; the method was immunoSEQ multiplex PCR. The table shows roughly 89,000 clones, with over 85% occurring only once. The CDR3 has 18 residues. Germline V gene sequence: CDR1 MNHNS, CDR2 SASEGT. Trimming pared 0 bases from V and 2 bases from J, leaving 17 bases between. The source was peripheral blood, collected in the first trimester of pregnancy. The receptor comes from a female donor with multiple sclerosis, enrolled in a pregnancy study. The chain employs TRBV6-1 and TRBJ1-5, with TRBD1 as a possible D gene (6 bases). The DNA for the CDR3 is TGTGCCAGCAGTGAAGCGCGTGGGGGGGGCGCGGGCAATCAGCCCCAGCATTTT. Translation: CASSEARGGGAGNQPQHF.